This TCR beta chain was documented in a study of blood T cell repertoires in COVID-19. CDR1 and CDR2 from the germline V gene are SEHNR and FQNEAQ (reference sequence). V was pared by 5 bases and J by 4 bases, with 14 bases between. The CDR3 loop spans 14 amino acids. Method: immunoSEQ multiplex PCR; TCRdb's copy keeps in-frame clones and lacks some. In the table there are 90,000 to 120,000 clones, around 83% of which are singletons. This clone was seen just once. The rearrangement joins TRBV7-9 to TRBJ1-2; perhaps TRBD1 as D (5 bases). Material: peripheral blood. This TCR derives from a human donor in a cohort sampled during active COVID-19. CDR3: CASSPGERAYGYTF. Here the CDR3 DNA reads TGTGCCAGCAGCCCGGGGGAGAGGGCCTATGGCTACACCTTC.